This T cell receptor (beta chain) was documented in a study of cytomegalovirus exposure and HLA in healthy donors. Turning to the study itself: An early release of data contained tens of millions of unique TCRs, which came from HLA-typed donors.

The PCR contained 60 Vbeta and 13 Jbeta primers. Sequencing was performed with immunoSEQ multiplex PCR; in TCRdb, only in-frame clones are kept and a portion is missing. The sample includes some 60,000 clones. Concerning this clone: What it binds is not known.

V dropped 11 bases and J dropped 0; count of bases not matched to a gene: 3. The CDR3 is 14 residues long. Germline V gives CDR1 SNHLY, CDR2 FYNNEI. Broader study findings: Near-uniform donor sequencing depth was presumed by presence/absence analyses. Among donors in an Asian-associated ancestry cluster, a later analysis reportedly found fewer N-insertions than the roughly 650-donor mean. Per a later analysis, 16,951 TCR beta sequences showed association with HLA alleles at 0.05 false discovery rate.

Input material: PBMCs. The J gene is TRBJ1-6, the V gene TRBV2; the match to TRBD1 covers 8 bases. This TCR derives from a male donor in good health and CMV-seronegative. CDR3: CAGGQDSYNSPLHF. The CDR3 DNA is TGTGCCGGGGGACAGGACTCCTATAATTCACCCCTCCACTTT.